The rows below give T cell receptor beta chains drawn from one sample of a study of cytotoxic CD8 clonotypes in ibrutinib-treated CLL. Libraries were prepared by immunoSEQ multiplex PCR; TCRdb keeps only in-frame clonotypes and omits some of them. Of about 86,000 clones listed, about 86% are singletons. Material: PBMCs, obtained before ibrutinib treatment. All receptors come from a human donor with chronic lymphocytic leukemia. Both conserved end residues are part of each CDR3. Each record gives: J gene, V gene, clone size, D gene, CDR3 length, CDR3 protein, CDR3 DNA. The D gene is left open where the match is weak. Where a row states a size, it is once, few, many or the class of an expanded clone; other rows omit it.

TRBJ1-1 | TRBV2 | . | . | 13 | CASETGINTEAFF | TGTGCCAGTGAGACAGGAATTAACACTGAAGCTTTCTTT
TRBJ2-1 | TRBV5-1 | . | TRBD2 | 18 | CASRPWTSGEGYNNEQFF | TGCGCCAGCAGACCCTGGACTAGCGGGGAGGGGTATAACAATGAGCAGTTCTTC
TRBJ1-2 | TRBV5-5 | . | . | 15 | CASSLVQGGEYGYTF | TGTGCCAGCAGCTTGGTTCAGGGAGGGGAATATGGCTACACCTTC
TRBJ1-1 | TRBV6-5 | medium-sized | TRBD1 | 14 | CASTQDRGYYEAFF | TGTGCCAGCACTCAGGACAGGGGGTACTATGAAGCTTTCTTT
TRBJ1-1 | TRBV10-2 | few | . | 16 | CASSESTWQAGFEAFF | TGCGCCAGCAGTGAGTCGACATGGCAGGCGGGATTTGAGGCTTTCTTT
TRBJ2-1 | TRBV5-1 | once | TRBD2 | 15 | CASTVGLAVYNEQFF | TGCGCCAGCACCGTGGGACTAGCGGTATACAATGAGCAGTTCTTC
TRBJ2-7 | TRBV9 | . | . | 15 | CASSAGTVTSYEQYF | TGTGCCAGCAGCGCCGGGACGGTGACCTCCTACGAGCAGTACTTC
TRBJ2-6 | TRBV15 | . | . | 15 | CATSANFSGANVLTF | TGTGCCACCAGCGCCAATTTCTCTGGGGCCAACGTCCTGACTTTC
TRBJ2-7 | TRBV18 | . | . | 14 | CASSPAAGPYEQYF | TGTGCCAGCTCACCAGCGGCGGGCCCCTACGAGCAGTACTTC
TRBJ1-1 | TRBV9 | . | TRBD1 | 12 | CASDREGTEAFF | TGTGCCAGCGACAGGGAAGGGACTGAAGCTTTCTTT
TRBJ2-7 | TRBV2 | . | . | 14 | CASSEDEVIYEQYF | TGTGCCAGCAGTGAAGATGAGGTCATCTACGAGCAGTACTTC
TRBJ1-2 | TRBV2 | . | TRBD1 | 13 | CASRPDRGSGYTF | TGTGCCAGCAGGCCGGACAGGGGTAGTGGCTACACCTTC
TRBJ2-1 | TRBV27 | . | . | 11 | CASTSLGEQFF | TGTGCCAGCACCTCCTTGGGTGAGCAGTTCTTC
TRBJ2-3 | TRBV7-9 | few | . | 14 | CASSLDLEADTQYF | TGTGCCAGCAGCTTAGACCTTGAGGCAGATACGCAGTATTTT
TRBJ2-7 | TRBV9 | . | TRBD2 | 15 | CASSQAPGGSYEQYF | TGTGCCAGCAGCCAAGCCCCGGGCGGGAGTTACGAGCAGTACTTC
TRBJ2-7 | TRBV21-1 | once | . | 18 | CASSKSHRGRRADNEQYF | TGTGCCAGCAGCAAATCTCACCGTGGGCGGAGGGCCGACAACGAGCAGTACTTC
TRBJ2-1 | TRBV10-3 | . | . | 11 | CAISSGNEQFF | TGTGCCATCAGTTCCGGGAATGAGCAGTTCTTC
TRBJ1-1 | TRBV7-6 | . | . | 14 | CASSLGQTYTEAFF | TGTGCCAGCAGCTTAGGGCAAACGTACACTGAAGCTTTCTTT
TRBJ2-1 | TRBV6-1 | . | . | 16 | CASSEAVTDPYNEQFF | TGTGCCAGCAGTGAAGCGGTTACGGACCCTTACAATGAGCAGTTCTTC
TRBJ2-6 | TRBV18 | . | . | 16 | CASPILANSGANVLTF | TGTGCCAGCCCCATTTTAGCAAACTCTGGGGCCAACGTCCTGACTTTC
TRBJ1-1 | TRBV27 | . | . | 15 | CASRPYLMMNTEAFF | TGTGCCAGCAGACCCTATTTGATGATGAACACTGAAGCTTTCTTT
TRBJ1-1 | TRBV9 | . | TRBD1 | 15 | CASSPRQGGNTEAFF | TGTGCCAGCAGCCCCCGACAGGGAGGGAACACTGAAGCTTTCTTT
TRBJ2-4 | TRBV9 | . | TRBD1 | 17 | CASSAPRDRGPKNIQYF | TGTGCCAGCAGCGCGCCCCGGGACAGGGGTCCCAAAAACATTCAGTACTTC
TRBJ2-1 | TRBV9 | once | . | 14 | CASSPNREGRKQFF | TGTGCCAGCAGCCCCAACAGGGAGGGCCGAAAGCAGTTCTTC
TRBJ2-7 | TRBV29-1 | . | . | 13 | CSVVKGNRYEQYF | TGCAGCGTTGTGAAGGGTAATAGGTACGAGCAGTACTTC
TRBJ1-5 | TRBV27 | few | TRBD1 | 14 | CASSLRQGSLPQHF | TGTGCCAGCAGTCTCCGACAGGGCTCCCTACCCCAGCATTTT
TRBJ1-5 | TRBV9 | . | . | 15 | CASSVDSAFNQPQHF | TGTGCCAGCAGCGTAGACTCGGCCTTCAATCAGCCCCAGCATTTT
TRBJ1-1 | TRBV6-1 | . | . | 13 | CASREGLNTEAFF | TGTGCCAGCCGGGAGGGATTGAACACTGAAGCTTTCTTT
TRBJ2-3 | TRBV7-2 | . | . | 14 | CASSLAVWGDTQYF | TGTGCCAGCAGCTTAGCAGTTTGGGGAGATACGCAGTATTTT
TRBJ2-7 | TRBV5-1 | . | TRBD2 | 17 | CASSLNPSGSVDHEQYF | TGCGCCAGCAGCTTGAATCCTAGCGGGAGTGTCGACCACGAGCAGTACTTC
TRBJ1-2 | TRBV29-1 | . | . | 14 | CSVVGRLTNYGYTF | TGCAGCGTTGTAGGACGGCTAACTAACTATGGCTACACCTTC
TRBJ2-5 | TRBV7-3 | . | TRBD2 | 13 | CASASGSGETQYF | TGTGCCAGCGCTAGCGGGAGTGGGGAGACCCAGTACTTC
TRBJ2-3 | TRBV9 | . | TRBD1 | 16 | CASSVRTGGVADTQYF | TGTGCCAGCAGCGTCAGAACAGGGGGTGTAGCAGATACGCAGTATTTT
TRBJ2-1 | TRBV29-1 | . | . | 14 | CSVPGSSGWNEQFF | TGCAGCGTCCCCGGGAGTTCCGGATGGAATGAGCAGTTCTTC
TRBJ2-4 | TRBV6-5 | many | . | 13 | CASKVKGKNIQYF | TGTGCCAGCAAGGTGAAGGGCAAAAACATTCAGTACTTC
TRBJ2-3 | TRBV6-6 | few | . | 16 | CASSTPGPLLADTQYF | TGTGCCAGCAGTACCCCGGGACCCCTTTTGGCAGATACGCAGTATTTT
TRBJ2-1 | TRBV5-3 | . | . | 13 | CARRGLPYNEQFF | TGTGCCAGAAGGGGGCTCCCTTACAATGAGCAGTTCTTC
TRBJ2-3 | TRBV10-2 | . | . | 16 | CASRNDHFVGTDTQYF | TGCGCCAGCAGAAACGACCACTTTGTTGGCACAGATACGCAGTATTTT
TRBJ2-1 | TRBV5-1 | . | . | 14 | CASSLATPRGEQFF | TGCGCCAGCAGCTTGGCTACCCCTCGGGGTGAGCAGTTCTTC
TRBJ2-2 | TRBV5-1 | once | . | 15 | CASSAFDRTTGELFF | TGCGCCAGCAGCGCCTTCGACAGGACGACCGGGGAGCTGTTTTTT
TRBJ2-1 | TRBV5-5 | . | . | 11 | CASSLLNEQFF | TGTGCCAGCAGCTTGTTGAATGAGCAGTTCTTC
TRBJ2-7 | TRBV7-6 | . | TRBD2 | 16 | CASSLATSVPPYEQYF | TGTGCCAGCAGCTTAGCGACTAGCGTGCCACCGTACGAGCAGTACTTC
TRBJ2-4 | TRBV4-1 | . | TRBD2 | 17 | CASSPTTSGITKNIQYF | TGCGCCAGCAGCCCGACCACTAGCGGGATAACCAAAAACATTCAGTACTTC
TRBJ2-1 | TRBV7-7 | . | TRBD1 | 16 | CASSLTGTGVFNEQFF | TGTGCCAGCAGCCTGACCGGGACAGGGGTTTTCAATGAGCAGTTCTTC
TRBJ1-2 | TRBV19 | once | . | 15 | CATLTEDIIDYGYTF | TGTGCCACCTTGACAGAAGATATTATTGACTATGGCTACACCTTC
TRBJ1-5 | TRBV18 | . | TRBD1 | 15 | CASSPGQGIGQPQHF | TGTGCCAGCTCACCGGGACAGGGGATCGGTCAGCCCCAGCATTTT
TRBJ2-3 | TRBV28 | . | TRBD2 | 16 | CASTASGRESTDTQYF | TGTGCCAGCACGGCTAGCGGGAGGGAGAGCACAGATACGCAGTATTTT